The 23 T cell receptor beta chains below were found in one sample sequenced in a study of human T cells and chemical hapten exposure. TCRdb independently ran MiXCR on the RACE reads; one entry per CDR3 protein. The sample lists about 380,000 distinct CDR3 sequences; approximately 5.1% were seen once. Specified time point: patch test 1, 2 weeks after DPC sensitization. Noted treatment: therapeutic diphenylcyclopropenone sensitization with weekly scalp DPC. Sequenced material: whole blood, taken in connection with sensitization to the hapten diphenylcyclopropenone (DPC). The receptors were sampled from a woman aged 45-60 years with alopecia areata. Some clones in this sample may be carry-over from other donors' samples.

At least ten counts were recorded for this clonotype. V is TRBV4-2 and J is TRBJ1-1, with D tentatively TRBD1 (6 bases). The germline V gene encodes CDR1 LGHNA and CDR2 YNFKEQ. Trimming cost V 6 bases and J 3 bases, with 8 bases left between them. The CDR3 is 12 residues long. This chain's CDR3 is CASSEGDTEAFF. The CDR3 DNA follows: TGTGCCAGCAGTGAGGGGGACACTGAAGCTTTCTTT.

This clonotype has at least ten counts. The chain carries TRBV4-1 and TRBJ2-3; the match to TRBD2 covers 10 bases. The CDR3 covers 17 residues. Per the germline V gene, CDR1 is MGHRA and CDR2 is YSYEKL. The V gene end was trimmed by 0 bases and the J gene end by 6 bases; junction bases not matched to a gene: 9. Written as DNA, the CDR3 is TGCGCCAGCAGCCAAGATAGCGCTAGCGGGGGCAGGGATACGCAGTATTTT. This gives the protein CASSQDSASGGRDTQYF.

This clonotype was recorded many times. The chain combines TRBV20-1 with TRBJ2-4, with 7 bases that match TRBD2. Germline CDR1 and CDR2: DFQATT and SNEGSKA (reference sequence). This CDR3 is built from 12 residues. V was clipped by 5 bases and J by 7 bases; unmatched bases: 5. This CDR3 reads CSAAGDGNIQYF. The CDR3 DNA follows: TGCAGTGCTGCGGGGGACGGGAACATTCAGTACTTC.

The chain couples TRBV10-3 to TRBJ2-1, with 9 bases fitting TRBD1. The junction had 7 bases not matched to a gene; V was cut back by 5 bases and J by 8 bases. Looked up from germline, CDR1 is ENHRY and CDR2 is SYGVKD. The CDR3 is 14 amino acids. CDR3 loop: CAISPGTGFDEQFF. CDR3 nucleotide sequence: TGTGCCATCAGTCCCGGGACAGGGTTCGATGAGCAGTTCTTC.

The table lists this clonotype with a few counts. The chain links TRBV12-3 or TRBV12-4 to TRBJ1-1; unclear D gene. The CDR3 runs 13 residues. V was cut by 8 bases and J by 2 bases, with 12 bases left in between. The CDR3 loop reads CASSTRANTEAFF. CDR3 sequence (DNA): TGTGCCAGCTCTACCCGCGCAAACACTGAAGCTTTCTTT.

This clonotype was counted many times. This sequence joins TRBV10-3 and TRBJ2-5; maybe TRBD2 (6 bases). V was pared by 4 bases and J by 2 bases, with 17 bases between. Germline V lookup: CDR1 ENHRY, CDR2 SYGVKD. The CDR3 has 16 residues. The CDR3 sequence: CAISVRGRGKQETQYF. CDR3 in DNA: TGTGCCATCAGTGTTCGGGGGAGAGGGAAGCAAGAGACCCAGTACTTC.

V and J are TRBV6-5 and TRBJ2-2; D might be TRBD1 (5 bases). The CDR3 contains 13 residues. V was cut by 7 bases and J by 3 bases, with 9 bases left in between. The V gene's germline CDR1 is MNHEY and CDR2 SVGAGI. CDR3 amino acids: CASKQGYTGELFF. In DNA form, the CDR3 reads TGTGCCAGCAAGCAGGGTTACACCGGGGAGCTGTTTTTT.

This clonotype was observed at least ten times. The rearrangement joins TRBV30 to TRBJ2-2; D is ambiguous. V lost 0 bases and J lost 1, with 6 bases in between. Germline V gives CDR1 GTSNPN, CDR2 SVGIG (reference sequence). CDR3 length: 14 amino acids. CDR3 amino acids: CAWSVRRNTGELFF. The DNA of the CDR3 is TGTGCCTGGAGTGTACGCCGGAACACCGGGGAGCTGTTTTTT.

This clonotype was recorded many times. The chain joins TRBV19 to TRBJ1-5; no firm D call. V gave up 4 bases and J gave up 2 bases, with 12 bases separating them. The CDR3 is 15 amino acids. From germline, CDR1 is LNHDA and CDR2 SQIVND (reference sequence). The CDR3 region is CASSTGSRGNQPQHF. The CDR3 region has the DNA TGTGCCAGTAGTACGGGCTCCCGAGGCAATCAGCCCCAGCATTTT. The full variable domain, in which reference TRBV19 and TRBJ1-5 provide the parts outside the CDR3, is DGGITQSPKYLFRKEGQNVTLSCEQNLNHDAMYWYRQDPGQGLRLIYYSQIVNDFQKGDIAEGYSVSREKKESFPLTVTSAQKNPTAFYLCASSTGSRGNQPQHFGDGTRLSIL.

This sequence joins TRBV10-3 and TRBJ2-2; 7 nucleotides line up with TRBD1. J gave up 1 base and V 6 bases, and 8 bases lay outside the gene matches. This CDR3 is 16 amino acids long. Germline V gene data show CDR1 as ENHRY and CDR2 as SYGVKD. For the CDR3, the DNA is TGTGCCATCAGGGAGACCGGGACAGTGAACACCGGGGAGCTGTTTTTT. Protein: CAIRETGTVNTGELFF.

V gene TRBV20-1 combines with J gene TRBJ1-1; possibly TRBD1 for D (5 bases). The germline V gene encodes CDR1 DFQATT and CDR2 SNEGSKA (reference sequence). The CDR3 spans 13 residues. V was clipped by 1 base and J by 3 bases, with 9 bases between them. The DNA for the CDR3 is TGCAGTGCTAGAGTCCTGGGGGACACTGAAGCTTTCTTT. Translation gives CSARVLGDTEAFF.

For this clonotype: A read error may be the cause here, since a much bigger clone is one base away. The chain recombines TRBV6-5 with TRBJ1-6; D gene ambiguous. Germline loops: CDR1 MNHEY, CDR2 SVGAGI. The CDR3 runs to 12 residues. The CDR3 coding sequence is TGTGCCAGCAGTTACCACAATTCAACCCTCCACTTT. It yields the protein CASSYHNSTLHF.

The chain combines TRBV2 with TRBJ1-1, with a weak D call TRBD1 (5 bases). The CDR3 runs 14 residues. Trimming cost V 7 bases and J 1 base, with 13 bases left between them. Germline values: CDR1 SNHLY, CDR2 FYNNEI. The CDR3 DNA follows: TGTGCCAGCACCCCGACCGGACAGAACACTGAAGCTTTCTTT. As protein: CASTPTGQNTEAFF.

Regarding this clonotype: A read error is possible here, since a much larger clone lies one base away. The genes are TRBV5-5 and TRBJ2-3; D unresolved. Germline V lookup: CDR1 SGHKS, CDR2 YYEKEE (reference sequence). There are 12 residues in the CDR3. The V and J ends lost 4 bases and 5 bases respectively, with 8 bases between them. The chain's CDR3 is CASSGYIDTQYF. CDR3 DNA sequence: TGTGCCAGCAGCGGATACATAGATACGCAGTATTTT.

To note about this clonotype: Given a much more abundant clone one base away, this may be a read error. The rearrangement links TRBV7-9 to TRBJ1-2; D is unclear. The V end lost 10 bases, the J end lost 8 bases, and 23 bases lay between the germline ends. Germline V gene data show CDR1 as SEHNR and CDR2 as FQNEAQ (reference sequence). The CDR3 consists of 14 residues. The CDR3 nucleotides read TGTGCCAACCACGGGGTCGGGGTTGACGGAGGCTACACCTTC. It specifies CANHGVGVDGGYTF.

This clonotype showed up just a few times. The V gene is TRBV7-9, the J gene TRBJ2-2, with 8 nucleotides matching TRBD1. CDR3 length: 16 residues. Germline values: CDR1 SEHNR, CDR2 FQNEAQ (reference sequence). Trimming took 6 bases from V and 0 from J; bases not matched to a gene: 6. In DNA form, the CDR3 reads TGTGCCAGCAGTAAACTGGGACAGGCGAACACCGGGGAGCTGTTTTTT. It specifies CASSKLGQANTGELFF.

As concerns this clonotype: A read error is possible here, since a much larger clone lies one base away. V usage is TRBV20-1 and J usage is TRBJ1-2; 8 nucleotides match TRBD1. The CDR3 runs to 12 residues. CDR1 and CDR2 from the germline V gene are DFQATT and SNEGSKA (reference sequence). Trimming cost V 5 bases and J 4 bases; bases outside gene matches: 3. The CDR3 coding sequence is TGCAGTGCTGGAGGACAGGGCTATGGCTACACCTTC. Translated: CSAGGQGYGYTF.

This sequence joins TRBV12-5 and TRBJ1-1; a possible D gene is TRBD1 (6 bases). V lost 3 bases, J lost 5 bases, and 10 bases lay in between. Germline-derived CDR1 and CDR2 are LGHNT and FRNRAP. The CDR3 is 13 residues long. CDR3 residues: CASGLGGLTEAFF. As DNA, the CDR3 is TGTGCTAGTGGTTTAGGGGGGTTGACTGAAGCTTTCTTT.

V usage is TRBV7-2 and J usage is TRBJ2-5, with D possibly matching TRBD2 (5 bases). The CDR3 has 15 residues. The V and J ends lost 3 bases and 4 bases respectively, with 15 bases between them. Germline lookup yields CDR1 SGHTA and CDR2 FQGNSA. The CDR3 spells CASSFLGVTGETQYF. DNA of the CDR3: TGTGCCAGCAGCTTTCTCGGGGTAACGGGAGAGACCCAGTACTTC.

The rearrangement uses TRBV19 and TRBJ2-1; the D is unclear. CDR1 and CDR2 (germline): LNHDA, SQIVND (reference sequence). There are 13 residues in the CDR3. V lost 4 bases and J 5 bases, leaving 9 bases between the germline ends. CDR3 DNA: TGTGCCAGTAGTAACTTTCCGGACAATGAGCAGTTCTTC. Translated, it gives CASSNFPDNEQFF.

This clonotype was counted ten times or more. The rearrangement uses TRBV10-3 and TRBJ2-1; perhaps TRBD2 as D (5 bases). This CDR3 region has 15 residues. Germline V gene sequence: CDR1 ENHRY, CDR2 SYGVKD. V gave up 8 bases and J gave up 7 bases, with 21 bases separating them. CDR3 nucleotide sequence: TGTGCCATCCGAGGGATTGGGGAGAGTTGGAATGAGCAGTTCTTC. Amino acids: CAIRGIGESWNEQFF.

V and J are TRBV7-9 and TRBJ2-1; TRBD1 or TRBD2 may be the D gene (5 bases each). V dropped 5 bases and J dropped 6 bases, with 11 bases sitting between them. Per germline, CDR1 SEHNR and CDR2 FQNEAQ (reference sequence). The length of the CDR3 is 13 residues. This chain's CDR3 is CASSRGVFNEQFF. CDR3 DNA sequence: TGTGCCAGCAGCCGAGGGGTTTTCAATGAGCAGTTCTTC.

This clonotype was observed at least ten times. The V and J genes are TRBV3-1 and TRBJ2-2; 7 bases align to TRBD2. Germline CDR1 reads LGHDT; CDR2 reads YNNKEL (reference sequence). The V gene end was trimmed by 0 bases and the J gene end by 1 base; junction bases not matched to a gene: 8. This CDR3 region has 18 residues. CDR3 in amino acids: CASSQDLVQRGNTGELFF. In DNA form, the CDR3 reads TGTGCCAGCAGCCAAGATCTGGTCCAGCGGGGGAACACCGGGGAGCTGTTTTTT.